This TCR beta chain was observed in a study of T cell repertoires in cytomegalovirus infection. For the study at large: It was the public TCR beta signatures that indicated both CMV infection and matching HLA type.

This clonotype showed up many times. What it binds is unknown. TCRdb redid the calling of the reads with MiXCR, one entry per CDR3 protein. Of hundreds of thousands of distinct CDR3 sequences in the sample, about a third were seen once. Per germline, CDR1 SGHVS and CDR2 FQNEAQ. CDR3 length: 14 amino acids. V lost 5 bases, J lost 2 bases, and 3 bases stayed unmatched. General study findings and limits: Cumulative frequency (of public TCR beta family members) identified carriers of CMV plus the relevant HLA. There were HLA-C-restricted CMV-specific TCR beta clonotypes dominating the ex vivo response.

The sequencing input was PBMCs. This TCR was sampled from a human donor in good health (CMV status not recorded). Some clones in this sample may be carry-over from other donors' samples. The gene calls are TRBV7-8 and TRBJ2-5; 9 nucleotides agree with TRBD1. The CDR3 nucleotides read TGTGCCAGCAGCATGGGACAGGGACAAGAGACCCAGTACTTC. Translating gives CASSMGQGQETQYF.